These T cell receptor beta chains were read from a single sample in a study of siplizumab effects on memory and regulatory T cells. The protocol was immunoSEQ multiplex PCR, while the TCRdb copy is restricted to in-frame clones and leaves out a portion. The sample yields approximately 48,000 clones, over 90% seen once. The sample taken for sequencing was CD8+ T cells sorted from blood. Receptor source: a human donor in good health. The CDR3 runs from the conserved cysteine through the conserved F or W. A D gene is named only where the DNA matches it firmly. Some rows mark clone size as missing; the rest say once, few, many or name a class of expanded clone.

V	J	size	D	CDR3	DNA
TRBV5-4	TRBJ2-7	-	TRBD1	CASSNRDRSYEQYF	TGTGCCAGCAGCAACCGGGACAGATCCTACGAGCAGTACTTC
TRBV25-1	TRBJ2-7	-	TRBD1	CASSGPGQGRIEQYF	TGTGCCAGCAGTGGCCCGGGACAGGGGAGAATCGAGCAGTACTTC
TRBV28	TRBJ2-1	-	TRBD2	CASTPHHWREGLRNEQFF	TGTGCCAGCACCCCACACCACTGGCGGGAGGGCCTCCGCAATGAGCAGTTCTTC
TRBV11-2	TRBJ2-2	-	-	CASSLVTIGELFF	TGTGCCAGCAGCTTAGTTACGATCGGGGAGCTGTTTTTT
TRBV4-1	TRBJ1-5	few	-	CASSLEDISNQPQHF	TGCGCCAGCAGCCTGGAGGATATTAGCAATCAGCCCCAGCATTTT
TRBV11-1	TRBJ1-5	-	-	CASSLADGWPQHF	TGTGCCAGCAGCTTAGCTGATGGGTGGCCCCAGCATTTT
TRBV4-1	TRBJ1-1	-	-	CASSHATGTEAFF	TGCGCCAGCAGCCATGCAACCGGGACAGAAGCTTTCTTT
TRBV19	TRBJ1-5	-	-	CASIPEWGQDNQPQHF	TGTGCCAGTATCCCCGAATGGGGTCAGGACAATCAGCCCCAGCATTTT
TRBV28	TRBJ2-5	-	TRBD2	CASTLVGGLAGVKETQYF	TGTGCCAGCACTCTCGTAGGGGGGCTAGCGGGTGTAAAAGAGACCCAGTACTTC
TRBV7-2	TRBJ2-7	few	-	CASSSKEGIYEQYF	TGTGCCAGCAGCTCGAAAGAGGGAATCTACGAGCAGTACTTC
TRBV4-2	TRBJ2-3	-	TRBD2	CASSQERTSGGTRDTQYF	TGTGCCAGCAGCCAAGAGAGGACTAGCGGGGGGACCCGCGATACGCAGTATTTT
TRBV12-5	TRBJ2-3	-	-	CASGLATSRIHSTDTQYF	TGTGCTAGTGGTTTGGCGACTTCCAGGATCCATAGCACAGATACGCAGTATTTT
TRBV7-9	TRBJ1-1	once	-	CASSLKDTEAFF	TGTGCCAGCAGCTTGAAGGACACCGAAGCTTTCTTT